This T cell receptor (beta chain) was sequenced for a study of T cells in localized non-small cell lung cancer. CDR1 is MDHEN and CDR2 is SYDVKM in the germline V gene. Trimming removed 2 bases from V and 7 bases from J; junction bases left unmatched: 7. This CDR3 contains 15 residues. Profiling relied on immunoSEQ multiplex PCR, and the TCRdb table lists in-frame clones only, not all of them. The sample holds about 59,000 clones, around 90% seen once. The sequence came from a man aged 35 to 69 with stage I squamous cell lung carcinoma. The rearrangement uses TRBV28 and TRBJ2-1, with TRBD2 matching 8 bases. Here the sequenced sample was peripheral blood, taken before any cancer treatment. The CDR3 DNA follows: TGTGCCAGCAGTTTAGGGGCGGGAGGTAGTAATGAGCAGTTCTTC. The encoded protein is CASSLGAGGSNEQFF.